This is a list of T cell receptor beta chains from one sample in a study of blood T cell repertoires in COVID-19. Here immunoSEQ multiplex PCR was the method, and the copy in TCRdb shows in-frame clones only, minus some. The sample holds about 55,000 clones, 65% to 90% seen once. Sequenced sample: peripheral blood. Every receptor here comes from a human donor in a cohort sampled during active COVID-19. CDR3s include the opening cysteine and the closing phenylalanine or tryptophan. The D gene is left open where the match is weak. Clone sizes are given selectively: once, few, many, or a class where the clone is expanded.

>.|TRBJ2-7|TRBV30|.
CAWSVGVGSYEQYF
TGTGCCTGGAGTGTCGGGGTGGGGTCCTACGAGCAGTACTTC
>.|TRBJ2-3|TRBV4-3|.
CASSQDRQTTDTQYF
TGCGCCAGCAGCCAAGATAGACAGACCACAGATACGCAGTATTTT
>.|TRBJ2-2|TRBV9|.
CASSATPGTGELFF
TGTGCCAGCAGCGCCACCCCCGGCACCGGGGAGCTGTTTTTT
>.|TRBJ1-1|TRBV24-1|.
CATSWDSEAFF
TGTGCCACCAGTTGGGACTCCGAAGCTTTCTTT
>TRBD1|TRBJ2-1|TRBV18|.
CASSDRGLVDEQFF
TGTGCCAGCTCGGACAGGGGGCTTGTCGATGAGCAGTTCTTC
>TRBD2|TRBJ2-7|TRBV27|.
CASSSLRLEAGDEQYF
TGTGCCAGCAGTTCCTTACGCCTAGAGGCGGGGGACGAGCAGTACTTC
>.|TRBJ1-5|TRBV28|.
CASSLITYNQPQHF
TGTGCCAGCAGTTTAATCACTTACAATCAGCCCCAGCATTTT
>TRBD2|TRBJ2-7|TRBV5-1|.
CASSLGDYSYEQYF
TGCGCCAGCAGCTTGGGGGACTACTCCTACGAGCAGTACTTC
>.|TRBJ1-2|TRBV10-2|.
CASQRDDYGYTF
TGCGCCAGCCAGCGGGATGACTATGGCTACACCTTC
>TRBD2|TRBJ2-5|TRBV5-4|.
CASSLGGGSVSLGSQYF
TGTGCCAGCAGCTTGGGGGGGGGATCCGTCAGTCTTGGGTCCCAGTACTTC
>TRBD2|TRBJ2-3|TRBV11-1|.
CASSQGTSYNTQYF
TGTGCCAGCAGCCAGGGGACTAGCTACAATACGCAGTATTTT
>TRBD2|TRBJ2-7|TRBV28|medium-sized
CASGPGTTSYEQYF
TGTGCCAGCGGTCCCGGGACTACCTCCTACGAGCAGTACTTC
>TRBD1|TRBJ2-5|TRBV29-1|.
CSVEDGQGTRPQYF
TGCAGCGTTGAAGATGGACAGGGAACGAGGCCCCAGTACTTC
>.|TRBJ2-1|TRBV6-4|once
CASSDRASGVSYNEQFF
TGTGCCAGCAGTGACCGGGCTTCGGGGGTCTCCTACAATGAGCAGTTCTTC
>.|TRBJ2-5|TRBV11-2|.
CASSLVVGQETQYF
TGTGCCAGCAGCTTAGTGGTCGGTCAAGAGACCCAGTACTTC
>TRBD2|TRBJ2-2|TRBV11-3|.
CASSLVVSGTTGELFF
TGTGCCAGCAGCTTAGTGGTTAGCGGGACCACCGGGGAGCTGTTTTTT
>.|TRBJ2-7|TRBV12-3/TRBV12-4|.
CASSPGLSEQYF
TGTGCCAGCAGTCCCGGACTGTCCGAGCAGTACTTC
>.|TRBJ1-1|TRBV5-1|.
CASSSQGGNTEAFF
TGCGCCAGCAGCTCGCAAGGGGGGAACACTGAAGCTTTCTTT
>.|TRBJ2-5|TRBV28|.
CASSVTRSLGMETQYF
TGTGCCAGCAGTGTGACTAGGTCTCTGGGGATGGAGACCCAGTACTTC
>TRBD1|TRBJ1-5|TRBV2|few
CASTGTGEGPQHF
TGTGCCAGCACCGGGACAGGAGAAGGGCCCCAGCATTTT
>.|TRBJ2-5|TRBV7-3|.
CASSLSVSSAETQYF
TGTGCCAGCAGCTTATCGGTTAGCAGCGCGGAGACCCAGTACTTC
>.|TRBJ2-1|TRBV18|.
CASSLSVLSYNEQFF
TGTGCCAGCTCACTGTCGGTCCTCTCCTACAATGAGCAGTTCTTC
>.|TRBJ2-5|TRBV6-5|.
CASSYPGVVGTQYF
TGTGCCAGCAGTTACCCAGGGGTTGTCGGGACCCAGTACTTC
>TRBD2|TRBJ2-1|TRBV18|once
CASSPYSGSDNNEQFF
TGTGCCAGCTCACCCTATAGCGGGAGCGACAACAATGAGCAGTTCTTC
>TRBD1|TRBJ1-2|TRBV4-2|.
CASSQEDRVHYGYTF
TGTGCCAGCAGCCAGGAAGACAGGGTACACTATGGCTACACCTTC
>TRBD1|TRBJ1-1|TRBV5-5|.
CASRKGGVGTEAFF
TGTGCCAGCAGAAAAGGGGGCGTTGGGACTGAAGCTTTCTTT
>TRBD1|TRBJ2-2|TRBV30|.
CAWSVGQGAGELFF
TGTGCCTGGAGTGTCGGACAGGGGGCCGGGGAGCTGTTTTTT
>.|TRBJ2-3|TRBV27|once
CASSSTIRRAGPDTQYF
TGTGCCAGCAGTTCAACGATCCGGAGGGCAGGTCCAGATACGCAGTATTTT
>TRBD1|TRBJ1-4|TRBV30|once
CAWSGRTGLAEKLFF
TGTGCCTGGAGCGGCAGGACAGGGCTGGCTGAAAAACTGTTTTTT
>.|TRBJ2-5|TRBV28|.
CASSLAGFQETQYF
TGTGCCAGCAGTTTAGCGGGGTTCCAAGAGACCCAGTACTTC
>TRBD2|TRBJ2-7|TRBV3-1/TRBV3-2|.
CASSQEGLAGGYEQYF
TGTGCCAGCAGCCAAGAAGGGTTAGCGGGAGGTTACGAGCAGTACTTC
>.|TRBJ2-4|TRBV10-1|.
CASSESWAKNIQYF
TGCGCCAGCAGTGAGTCCTGGGCAAAAAACATTCAGTACTTC
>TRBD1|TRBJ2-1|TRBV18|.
CASSIQGVGNEQFF
TGTGCCAGCTCAATACAGGGGGTAGGCAATGAGCAGTTCTTC
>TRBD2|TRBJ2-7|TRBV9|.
CASSGSGTSGIEQYF
TGTGCCAGCAGCGGATCTGGGACTAGCGGGATCGAGCAGTACTTC
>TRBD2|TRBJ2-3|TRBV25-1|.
CASSEFGGSSTDTQYF
TGTGCCAGCAGTGAATTTGGCGGGAGTAGCACAGATACGCAGTATTTT
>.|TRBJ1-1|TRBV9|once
CASSALLYTEAFF
TGTGCCAGCAGCGCCCTCCTCTACACTGAAGCTTTCTTT
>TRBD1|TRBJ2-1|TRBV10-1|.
CASSPGQGWRVPHNEQFF
TGCGCCAGTTCTCCGGGACAGGGCTGGCGTGTCCCCCACAATGAGCAGTTCTTC
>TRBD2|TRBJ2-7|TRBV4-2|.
CASSQAPTGAGENEQYF
TGTGCCAGCAGCCAAGCTCCGACGGGAGCGGGAGAGAACGAGCAGTACTTC
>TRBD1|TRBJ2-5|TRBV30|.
CAWSVQTGVRKTQYF
TGTGCCTGGAGTGTACAGACAGGGGTTCGGAAGACCCAGTACTTC
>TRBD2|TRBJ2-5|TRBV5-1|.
CASSVSLAGFQETQYF
TGCGCCAGCAGCGTTAGTCTAGCGGGTTTTCAAGAGACCCAGTACTTC
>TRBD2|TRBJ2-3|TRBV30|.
CAWSASGRTDTQYF
TGTGCCTGGAGCGCTAGCGGGAGGACAGATACGCAGTATTTT
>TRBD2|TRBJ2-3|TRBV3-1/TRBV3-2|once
CASSHPGLRGSTQYF
TGTGCCAGCAGCCACCCGGGACTGCGGGGGAGTACGCAGTATTTT
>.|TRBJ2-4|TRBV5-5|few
CASSPLAKNIQYF
TGTGCCAGCAGCCCTTTAGCCAAAAACATTCAGTACTTC
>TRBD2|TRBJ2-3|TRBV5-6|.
CASSLGLAGDTQYF
TGTGCCAGCAGCTTGGGGCTAGCGGGGGATACGCAGTATTTT
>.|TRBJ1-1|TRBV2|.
CASSDSPARSEAFF
TGTGCCAGCAGTGATAGCCCTGCGCGGAGTGAAGCTTTCTTT
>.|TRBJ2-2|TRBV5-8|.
CASSFLQGTGELFF
TGTGCCAGCAGCTTTTTACAGGGTACCGGGGAGCTGTTTTTT
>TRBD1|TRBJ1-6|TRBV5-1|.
CASSLLGQGDNSPLHF
TGCGCCAGCAGCTTGTTAGGACAGGGCGATAATTCACCCCTCCACTTT